The 26 T cell receptor beta chains given below trace back to one sample, sequenced in a study of identical twins. MiXCR, run by TCRdb on the 5' RACE reads, gives a single entry per CDR3 protein. The sample yields hundreds of thousands of distinct CDR3 sequences, approximately 6% seen once. Specimen: naive T cells sorted from blood. The receptors derive from a man aged 18 to 29 in good health.

This clonotype was found a few times. The chain is built from TRBV19 and TRBJ1-5; D gene ambiguous. The CDR3 is 15 residues long. Germline lookup yields CDR1 LNHDA and CDR2 SQIVND (reference sequence). Trimming stripped 6 bases from V and 0 bases from J, with 12 bases between. DNA of the CDR3: TGTGCCAGTAGAATGGGGAGCTATAGCAATCAGCCCCAGCATTTT. Translated, it gives CASRMGSYSNQPQHF.

CDR3 sequence (DNA): TGCAGCGTTGAAGAATGGCTGACAGATACGCAGTATTTT. This sequence encodes CSVEEWLTDTQYF. The chain has TRBV29-1 and TRBJ2-3; D is undetermined. The CDR3 consists of 13 residues. The V gene's germline CDR1 is SQVTM and CDR2 ANQGSEA. With 0 bases removed from V and 3 bases from J, the gap between germline ends came to 7 bases.

This clonotype was recorded many times. The V gene is TRBV27, the J gene TRBJ1-1; possible D gene TRBD1, 5 bases. The CDR3 is 14 residues long. The V gene's germline CDR1 is MNHEY and CDR2 SMNVEV (reference sequence). Trimming took 4 bases from V and 1 from J, leaving 10 bases between them. Here the CDR3 reads CASSWAGANTEAFF. The CDR3 DNA reads as TGTGCCAGCAGTTGGGCTGGGGCGAACACTGAAGCTTTCTTT.

This clonotype was seen many times. CDR3 sequence reads: CASSFTGVYEQYF. The DNA of the CDR3 is TGTGCCAGCAGCTTTACGGGAGTCTACGAGCAGTACTTC. The chain couples TRBV5-6 to TRBJ2-7; maybe TRBD2 (6 bases). V was cut by 2 bases and J by 3 bases, with 9 bases left in between. CDR1 is SGHDT, CDR2 YYEEEE, per germline. There are 13 residues in the CDR3.

About this clonotype itself: One end of the junction varies from germline; a read error may be responsible. This sequence joins TRBV10-2 and TRBJ2-3; D ambiguous. From germline, CDR1 is WSHSY and CDR2 SAAADI. The CDR3 runs 17 residues. CDR3 loop: CASSDLGAPFSTDAQYF. The DNA of the CDR3 is TGCGCCAGCAGTGATTTAGGAGCCCCATTTAGCACAGATGCGCAGTATTTT.

This clonotype was counted only a few times. V is TRBV18 and J is TRBJ2-1; D is unresolved. V lost 3 bases and J lost 7, with 13 bases in between. Germline V gene lookup returns CDR1 KGHSH and CDR2 LQKENI. The CDR3 is made up of 14 amino acids. CDR3 sequence reads: CASSPNDHLNEQFF. The CDR3 coding sequence is TGTGCCAGCTCACCCAACGACCACTTAAATGAGCAGTTCTTC. Using reference TRBV18 and TRBJ2-1 for the parts outside the CDR3, the full variable domain is NAGVMQNPRHLVRRRGQEARLRCSPMKGHSHVYWYRQLPEEGLKFMVYLQKENIIDESGMPKERFSAEFPKEGPSILRIQQVVRGDSAAYFCASSPNDHLNEQFFGPGTRLTVL.

In its sample, this clonotype was seen many times. The rearrangement links TRBV6-2 or TRBV6-3 to TRBJ2-1; no definite D call. Germline CDR1 reads MNHEY; CDR2 reads SVGEGT. The CDR3 length is 15 residues. The V end was cut by 2 bases, the J end by 4 bases, with 12 bases between. The CDR3 sequence is CASSYLSRLYNEQFF. The CDR3 DNA reads as TGTGCCAGCAGTTACCTTTCGCGATTGTACAATGAGCAGTTCTTC.

The V call is TRBV7-9, the J call TRBJ2-1; 9 nucleotides line up with TRBD2. With V trimmed by 2 bases and J by 7 bases, 6 bases remained unmatched. There are 15 residues in the CDR3. Germline assignment: CDR1 SEHNR and CDR2 FQNEAQ (reference sequence). CDR3 sequence: CASSLLLAGGNEQFF. In nucleotides, the CDR3 is TGTGCCAGCAGCTTATTACTAGCGGGCGGAAATGAGCAGTTCTTC.

The chain's CDR3 is CSATSAPGQGVRETQYF. In nucleotides, the CDR3 is TGCAGTGCCACTTCGGCCCCGGGACAGGGGGTCCGGGAGACCCAGTACTTC. The chain joins TRBV20-1 to TRBJ2-5; TRBD1 matches 11 bases. This CDR3 spans 17 amino acids. Per the germline V gene, CDR1 is DFQATT and CDR2 is SNEGSKA (reference sequence). Trimming cost V 6 bases and J 5 bases; bases outside gene matches: 17.

This clonotype has just a few counts. This chain links TRBV5-1 with TRBJ1-2; 8 bases line up with TRBD1. The germline V gene has CDR1 SGHRS and CDR2 YFSETQ. The CDR3 loop spans 13 amino acids. Trimming took 4 bases from V and 10 from J; bases not matched to a gene: 9. In DNA form, the CDR3 reads TGCGCCAGCAGCCGGGACAGGACGGATGACTACACCTTC. This gives the protein CASSRDRTDDYTF. The entire variable domain, with the rest obtained from reference TRBV5-1 and TRBJ1-2, is as follows: KAGVTQTPRYLIKTRGQQVTLSCSPISGHRSVSWYQQTPGQGLQFLFEYFSETQRNKGNFPGRFSGRQFSNSRSEMNVSTLELGDSALYLCASSRDRTDDYTFGSGTRLTVV.

As for this clonotype: An end of the junction does not agree with germline; a read error may underlie this. The chain carries TRBV4-1 and TRBJ2-5; TRBD1 is a possible D gene (5 bases). Germline V gene data show CDR1 as MGHRA and CDR2 as YSYEKL. This CDR3 has 13 amino acids. CDR3 nucleotides: TGCACCAGCAGCCAGGGCAAGGTAGAGACCCAGTACTTC. Translating gives CTSSQGKVETQYF.

A remark on this clonotype: With a much larger clone just one base away, this may be a read error. The J gene is TRBJ2-7, the V gene TRBV5-1; D tentatively fits TRBD1 or TRBD2 (5 bases each). CDR1 is SGHRS and CDR2 is YFSETQ in the germline V gene. V gave up 0 bases and J gave up 2 bases, with 15 bases separating them. The CDR3 runs 16 residues. CDR3 amino acids: CASSLGMGLGTYEQYF. DNA for the CDR3: TGCGCCAGCAGCTTGGGAATGGGGCTCGGGACCTACGAGCAGTACTTC. Full variable domain (outside the CDR3, taken from reference TRBV5-1 and TRBJ2-7): KAGVTQTPRYLIKTRGQQVTLSCSPISGHRSVSWYQQTPGQGLQFLFEYFSETQRNKGNFPGRFSGRQFSNSRSEMNVSTLELGDSALYLCASSLGMGLGTYEQYFGPGTRLTVT.

This chain uses TRBV6-5 with TRBJ2-1; 10 bases map to TRBD2. Trimming removed 0 bases from V and 4 bases from J; junction bases left unmatched: 6. The CDR3 totals 17 residues. Germline CDR1 and CDR2: MNHEY and SVGAGI. CDR3 sequence (DNA): TGTGCCAGCAGTTACTCTCGGGCTAGCGGGAGTTACAATGAGCAGTTCTTC. Protein: CASSYSRASGSYNEQFF.

V is TRBV30 and J is TRBJ2-6; D gene ambiguous. Germline loops: CDR1 GTSNPN, CDR2 SVGIG (reference sequence). The CDR3 is 15 amino acids. V was cut by 4 bases and J by 0 bases, with 10 bases left in between. The chain's CDR3 is CAWISKSSGANVLTF. CDR3 nucleotides: TGTGCCTGGATCAGTAAAAGCTCTGGGGCCAACGTCCTGACTTTC.

This clonotype appeared many times. The chain couples TRBV12-3 or TRBV12-4 to TRBJ2-2; 10 nucleotides align to TRBD1. CDR3 length: 17 residues. J gave up 2 bases and V 5 bases, and 8 bases lay outside the gene matches. The chain's CDR3 is CASSLRQGAPNTGELFF. CDR3 DNA: TGTGCCAGCAGTCTCAGACAGGGGGCACCTAACACCGGGGAGCTGTTTTTT.

This clonotype was detected many times. The rearrangement links TRBV5-1 to TRBJ2-2; D may be TRBD2 (5 bases). V lost 5 bases to trimming and J lost 0 bases, with 11 bases between them. The CDR3 covers 15 residues. Germline V CDR1 and CDR2: SGHRS, YFSETQ. The CDR3 region is CASSKGAANTGELFF. DNA of the CDR3: TGCGCCAGCAGTAAGGGAGCGGCGAACACCGGGGAGCTGTTTTTT.

This clonotype was observed a handful of times. The V and J genes are TRBV6-1 and TRBJ2-1, with D unresolved. This CDR3 has 15 amino acids. The germline V and J ends were trimmed by 8 bases and 2 bases, with 16 bases remaining between them. Germline values: CDR1 MNHNS, CDR2 SASEGT. The CDR3 bases are TGTGCCAGCCTTAGCCTCGGGCGTCCCTACAATGAGCAGTTCTTC. It codes for CASLSLGRPYNEQFF.

The gene calls are TRBV7-1 and TRBJ2-5; 7 nucleotides align to TRBD1. TRBV7-1 is recorded as an ORF, its role being uncertain. V gave up 3 bases and J gave up 0 bases; unmatched junction bases: 28. The CDR3 has 23 residues. CDR3 sequence (DNA): TGTGCCAGCAGCTCGCGGCGGCATGGCGGAGGACAGGCTACCGCGCCGAACCAAGAGACCCAGTACTTC. Translation gives CASSSRRHGGGQATAPNQETQYF.

J is TRBJ2-5 and V is TRBV12-3 or TRBV12-4, with 7 nucleotides matching TRBD2. V lost 7 bases, J lost 3 bases, and 5 bases stayed unmatched. The CDR3 extends over 13 amino acids. DNA of the CDR3: TGTGCCAGCAAAGCAGGGAGGGAAGAGACCCAGTACTTC. Translated: CASKAGREETQYF.

This clonotype was recorded many times. The J gene is TRBJ2-3, the V gene TRBV21-1; TRBD2 reflects the table's D call only, with no check against the DNA. TRBV21-1 is a pseudogene segment. The CDR3 runs to 18 residues. The DNA of the CDR3 is TGTGCCAGCAGCAGTCCGAGGGGGGGAGCGGGAGAGGAAGATACGCAGTATTTT. Residues: CASSSPRGGAGEEDTQYF.

The rearrangement uses TRBV5-1 and TRBJ2-2; 9 bases map to TRBD1. This CDR3 is 16 amino acids long. The V and J ends lost 5 bases and 3 bases, in that order; junction bases with no gene match: 8. Germline V gene lookup returns CDR1 SGHRS and CDR2 YFSETQ. CDR3 nucleotide sequence: TGCGCCAGCAGTAGGGGACAGGGAATTGACACCGGGGAGCTGTTTTTT. Translated, it gives CASSRGQGIDTGELFF.

This clonotype showed up many times. The chain combines TRBV10-3 with TRBJ2-7, with TRBD1 matching over 8 bases. In germline, CDR1 is ENHRY, CDR2 SYGVKD. CDR3 length: 14 amino acids. Trimming took 3 bases from V and 7 from J; bases not matched to a gene: 8. The CDR3 bases are TGTGCCATCAGTGACACTACAGGGGGAGGAGAGCAGTACTTC. This sequence encodes CAISDTTGGGEQYF.

This clonotype was seen at least ten times. The chain links TRBV11-2 to TRBJ2-3; 7 positions match TRBD2. V lost 2 bases, J lost 1 base, and 9 bases stayed unmatched. The germline V gene has CDR1 SGHAT and CDR2 FQNNGV. The CDR3 covers 17 residues. The chain's CDR3 is CASSLIWTRLGTDTQYF. The CDR3 nucleotides are TGTGCCAGCAGCTTAATCTGGACTAGGTTAGGCACAGATACGCAGTATTTT.

V usage is TRBV5-6 and J usage is TRBJ2-5, with 9 nucleotides matching TRBD2. Trimming cost V 0 bases and J 1 base; bases outside gene matches: 7. The CDR3 has 17 amino acids. Germline V lookup: CDR1 SGHDT, CDR2 YYEEEE. The CDR3 DNA reads TGTGCCAGCAGCTTGGCCTTCCTTAGCGGGAGCCAAGAGACCCAGTACTTC. It encodes CASSLAFLSGSQETQYF.

Many counts were recorded for this clonotype. The chain links TRBV5-1 to TRBJ2-1; 7 bases match TRBD2. V trimming: 0 bases; J trimming: 0 bases; junction bases outside the gene matches: 6. Germline V gives CDR1 SGHRS, CDR2 YFSETQ. The CDR3 extends over 17 amino acids. The CDR3 reads CASSLGASGSSYNEQFF. The CDR3 DNA is TGCGCCAGCAGCTTGGGAGCTAGCGGAAGCTCCTACAATGAGCAGTTCTTC.

This clonotype has a handful of counts. The chain is built from TRBV5-4 and TRBJ2-3; a weak D match, TRBD2 (6 bases). V lost 0 bases and J 0 bases, leaving 11 bases between the germline ends. The CDR3 spans 16 residues. Germline V gene lookup returns CDR1 SGHNT and CDR2 YYREEE (reference sequence). For the CDR3, the DNA is TGTGCCAGCAGCTTGGACTCGGGAGTAAGCACAGATACGCAGTATTTT. It is translated as CASSLDSGVSTDTQYF.